This T cell receptor beta chain stems from a study of cytotoxic CD8 clonotypes in ibrutinib-treated CLL. V shed 6 bases and J shed 0 bases, with 19 bases lying between them. The CDR3 is 17 amino acids. The germline CDR1 and CDR2 sequences are LNHDA and SQIVND (reference sequence). Study findings and constraints: Exceeding age-matched healthy donors, baseline clonality also tracked the counts of circulating CD8+ T cells. Contraction or stability on treatment characterized the public clonotypes, which were uncommon.

Regarding this clone: Antigen specificity is unknown.

Sequencing was performed with immunoSEQ multiplex PCR; in TCRdb, only in-frame clones are kept and a portion is missing. The sample lists hundreds of thousands of clones; roughly 79% were seen once. Sample: PBMCs, taken after 12 months of ibrutinib treatment. V is TRBV19 and J is TRBJ2-3, with D tentatively TRBD1 or TRBD2 (5 bases each). This clonotype originated in a human donor with chronic lymphocytic leukemia. CDR3: CASSLLGTQTSTDTQYF. CDR3 nucleotide sequence: TGTGCCAGTAGCCTCCTCGGGACCCAAACTAGCACAGATACGCAGTATTTT.